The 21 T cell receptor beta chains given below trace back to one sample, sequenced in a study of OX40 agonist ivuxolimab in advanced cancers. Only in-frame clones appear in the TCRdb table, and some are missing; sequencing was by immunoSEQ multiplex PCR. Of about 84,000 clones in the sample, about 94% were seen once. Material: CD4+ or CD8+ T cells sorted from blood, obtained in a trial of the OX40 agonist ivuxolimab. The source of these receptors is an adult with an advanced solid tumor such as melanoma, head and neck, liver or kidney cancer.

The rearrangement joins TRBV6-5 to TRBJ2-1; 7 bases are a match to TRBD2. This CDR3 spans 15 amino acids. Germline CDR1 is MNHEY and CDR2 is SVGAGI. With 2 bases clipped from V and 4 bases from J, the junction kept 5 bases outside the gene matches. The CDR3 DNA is TGTGCCAGCAGTTACGGGCTAGCGGCGTACAATGAGCAGTTCTTC. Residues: CASSYGLAAYNEQFF.

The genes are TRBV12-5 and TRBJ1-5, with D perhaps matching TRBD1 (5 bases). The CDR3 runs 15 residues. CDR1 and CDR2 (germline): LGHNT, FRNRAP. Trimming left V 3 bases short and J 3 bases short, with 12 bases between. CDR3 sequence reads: CASGFGRGFNQPQHF. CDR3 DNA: TGTGCTAGTGGTTTCGGGCGGGGCTTCAATCAGCCCCAGCATTTT.

The CDR3 region has the DNA TGCGCCAGCAGCCAAGGGCTAGCGTCGACCTACGAGCAGTACTTC. Its protein is CASSQGLASTYEQYF. This chain joins TRBV4-1 and TRBJ2-7; D is perhaps TRBD2 (6 bases). Trimming pared 1 base from V and 2 bases from J, leaving 12 bases between. The germline V gene has CDR1 MGHRA and CDR2 YSYEKL. The CDR3 contains 15 residues.

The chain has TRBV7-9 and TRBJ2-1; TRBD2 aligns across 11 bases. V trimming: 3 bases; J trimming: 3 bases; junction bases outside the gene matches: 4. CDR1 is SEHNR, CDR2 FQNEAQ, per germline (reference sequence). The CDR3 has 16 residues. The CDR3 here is CASSFGTSGDYNEQFF. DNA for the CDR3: TGTGCCAGCAGCTTCGGGACTAGCGGAGACTACAATGAGCAGTTCTTC.

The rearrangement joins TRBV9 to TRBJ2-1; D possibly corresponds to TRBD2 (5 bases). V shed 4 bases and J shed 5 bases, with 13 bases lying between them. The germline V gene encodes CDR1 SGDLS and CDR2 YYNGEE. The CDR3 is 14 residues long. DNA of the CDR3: TGTGCCAGCAGCCCAATAGACGGGAACAATGAGCAGTTCTTC. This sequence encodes CASSPIDGNNEQFF.

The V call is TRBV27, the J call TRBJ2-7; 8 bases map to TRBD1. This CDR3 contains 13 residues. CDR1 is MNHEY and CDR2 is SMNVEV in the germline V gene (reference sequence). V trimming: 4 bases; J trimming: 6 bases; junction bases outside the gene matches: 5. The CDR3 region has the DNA TGTGCCAGCAGTTATTCAGGGGGCTCCGAGCAGTACTTC. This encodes CASSYSGGSEQYF.

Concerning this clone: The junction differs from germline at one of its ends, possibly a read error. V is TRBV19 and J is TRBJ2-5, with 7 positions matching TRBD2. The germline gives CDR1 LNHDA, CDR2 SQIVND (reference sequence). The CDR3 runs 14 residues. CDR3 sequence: CASSIVRGGPDLDF. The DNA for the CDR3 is TGTGCCAGTAGTATAGTTCGGGGAGGGCCGGATCTCGACTTC.

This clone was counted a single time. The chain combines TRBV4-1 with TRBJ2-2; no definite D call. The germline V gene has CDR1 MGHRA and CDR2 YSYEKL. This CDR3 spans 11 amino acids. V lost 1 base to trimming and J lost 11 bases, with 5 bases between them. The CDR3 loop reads CASSQGPELFF. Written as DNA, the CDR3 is TGCGCCAGCAGCCAAGGGCCTGAGCTGTTTTTT.

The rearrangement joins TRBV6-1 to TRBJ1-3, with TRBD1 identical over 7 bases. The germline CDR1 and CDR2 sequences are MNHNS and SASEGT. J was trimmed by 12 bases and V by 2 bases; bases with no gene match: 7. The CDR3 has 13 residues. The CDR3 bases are TGTGCCAGCAGTGAAACCGGGACAGCGAACATATATTTT. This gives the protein CASSETGTANIYF.

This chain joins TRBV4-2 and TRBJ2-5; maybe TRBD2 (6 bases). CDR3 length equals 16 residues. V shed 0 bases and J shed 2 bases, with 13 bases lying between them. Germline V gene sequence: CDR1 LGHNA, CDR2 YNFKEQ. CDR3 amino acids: CASSQESAGVQETQYF. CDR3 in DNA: TGTGCCAGCAGCCAAGAGTCAGCGGGCGTTCAAGAGACCCAGTACTTC.

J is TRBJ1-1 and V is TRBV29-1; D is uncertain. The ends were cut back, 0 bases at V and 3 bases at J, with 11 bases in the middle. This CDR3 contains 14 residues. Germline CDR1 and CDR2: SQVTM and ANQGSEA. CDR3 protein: CSVEDRTGYTEAFF. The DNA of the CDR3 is TGCAGCGTTGAAGATCGTACGGGCTACACTGAAGCTTTCTTT.

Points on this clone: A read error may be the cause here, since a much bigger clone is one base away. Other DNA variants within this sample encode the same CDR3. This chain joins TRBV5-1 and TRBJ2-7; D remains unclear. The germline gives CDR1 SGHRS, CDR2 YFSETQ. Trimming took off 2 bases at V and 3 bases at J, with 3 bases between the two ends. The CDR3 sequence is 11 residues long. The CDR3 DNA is TGCGCCAGCAGCTTAGGCTACGAGCAGTACTTC. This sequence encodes CASSLGYEQYF.

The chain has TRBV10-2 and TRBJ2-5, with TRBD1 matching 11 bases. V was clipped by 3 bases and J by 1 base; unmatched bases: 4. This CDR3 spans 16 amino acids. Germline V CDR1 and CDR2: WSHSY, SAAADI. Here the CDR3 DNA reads TGCGCCAGCAGTGATGGGGACAGGGGGTTCCAAGAGACCCAGTACTTC. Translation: CASSDGDRGFQETQYF.

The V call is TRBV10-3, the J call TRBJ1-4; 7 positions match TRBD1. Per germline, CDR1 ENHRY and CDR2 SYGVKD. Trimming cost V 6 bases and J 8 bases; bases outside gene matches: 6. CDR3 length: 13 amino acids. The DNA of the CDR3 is TGTGCCATCAGCGGGACAGAGGGCGAAAAACTGTTTTTT. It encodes CAISGTEGEKLFF.

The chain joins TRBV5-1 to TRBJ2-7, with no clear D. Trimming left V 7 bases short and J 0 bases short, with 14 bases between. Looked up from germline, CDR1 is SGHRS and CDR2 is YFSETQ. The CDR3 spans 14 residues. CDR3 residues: CASSSRRSSYEQYF. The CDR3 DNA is TGCGCCAGCTCAAGTCGCAGGAGCTCCTACGAGCAGTACTTC.

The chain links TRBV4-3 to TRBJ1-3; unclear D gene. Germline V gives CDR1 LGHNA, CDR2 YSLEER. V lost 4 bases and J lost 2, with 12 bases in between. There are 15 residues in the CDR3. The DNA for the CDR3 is TGCGCCAGCAGCCGCTCTGACGCCCCTGGAAACACCATATATTTT. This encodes CASSRSDAPGNTIYF.

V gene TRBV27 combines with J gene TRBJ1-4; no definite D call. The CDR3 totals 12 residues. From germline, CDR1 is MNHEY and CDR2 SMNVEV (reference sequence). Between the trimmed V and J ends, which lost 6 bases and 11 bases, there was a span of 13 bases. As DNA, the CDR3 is TGTGCCAGCAGGAGTTGGGAGAGGAAACTGTTTTTT. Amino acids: CASRSWERKLFF.

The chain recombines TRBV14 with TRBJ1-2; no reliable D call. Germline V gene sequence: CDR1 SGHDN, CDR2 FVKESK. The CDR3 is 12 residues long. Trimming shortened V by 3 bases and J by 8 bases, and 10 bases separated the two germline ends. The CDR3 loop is CASSHLRDGYTF. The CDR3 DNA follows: TGTGCCAGCAGCCACCTCAGAGACGGCTACACCTTC.

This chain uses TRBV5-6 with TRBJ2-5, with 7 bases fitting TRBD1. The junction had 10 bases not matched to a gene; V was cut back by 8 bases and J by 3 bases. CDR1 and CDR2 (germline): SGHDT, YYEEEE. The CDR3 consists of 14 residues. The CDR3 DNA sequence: TGTGCCAGTAGCCTCGGGACAGTAAAAGAGACCCAGTACTTC. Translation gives CASSLGTVKETQYF. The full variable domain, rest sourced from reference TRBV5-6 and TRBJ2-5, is DAGVTQSPTHLIKTRGQQVTLRCSPKSGHDTVSWYQQALGQGPQFIFQYYEEEERQRGNFPDRFSGHQFPNYSSELNVNALLLGDSALYLCASSLGTVKETQYFGPGTRLLVL.

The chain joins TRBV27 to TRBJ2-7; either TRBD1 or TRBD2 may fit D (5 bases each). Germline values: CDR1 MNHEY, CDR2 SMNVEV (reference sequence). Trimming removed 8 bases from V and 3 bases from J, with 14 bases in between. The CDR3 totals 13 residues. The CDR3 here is CASSSGTVYEQYF. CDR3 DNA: TGTGCCAGCTCCTCCGGGACGGTCTACGAGCAGTACTTC.

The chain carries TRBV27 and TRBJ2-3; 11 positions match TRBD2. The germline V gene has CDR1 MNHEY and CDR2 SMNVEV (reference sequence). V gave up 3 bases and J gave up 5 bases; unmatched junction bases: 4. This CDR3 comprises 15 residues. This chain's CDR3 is CASSFSGLAGDTQYF. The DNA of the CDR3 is TGTGCCAGCAGTTTCTCTGGACTAGCGGGAGATACGCAGTATTTT.